In its sample, the clone carrying this T cell receptor (beta chain) was seen many times. Its antigen is still unknown. The entry originates in a study of CD8 T cells in ankylosing spondylitis. Study-wide results and caveats: The study identified a TCR beta motif of under 10 highly homologous variants that appeared characteristic of ankylosing spondylitis blood. A CD8+ phenotype characterized the disease-linked clones, which were relatively rare in peripheral blood. Reportedly, disease-linked clones are significantly enriched in ankylosing spondylitis patients' matched synovial fluid.

For TCR beta, libraries came from quantitative 5'-RACE with molecular barcodes. TCRdb re-called the 5' RACE reads through MiXCR, storing one row per CDR3 protein. The data hold a few hundred thousand distinct CDR3 sequences, with 5.5% to 7.5% observed a single time. Germline V CDR1 and CDR2: SGDLS, YYNGEE. The length of the CDR3 is 16 residues. Trimming took 2 bases from V and 0 from J; bases not matched to a gene: 6. The J gene is TRBJ2-3, the V gene TRBV9, with 7 bases aligning to TRBD2. The source is a male donor with ankylosing spondylitis. The sequenced sample consisted of blood, either unsorted or a sorted T cell fraction (not recorded which). CDR3 in amino acids: CASSVLSGPSTDTQYF. CDR3 coding DNA: TGTGCCAGCAGCGTGCTTAGCGGGCCTAGCACAGATACGCAGTATTTT.